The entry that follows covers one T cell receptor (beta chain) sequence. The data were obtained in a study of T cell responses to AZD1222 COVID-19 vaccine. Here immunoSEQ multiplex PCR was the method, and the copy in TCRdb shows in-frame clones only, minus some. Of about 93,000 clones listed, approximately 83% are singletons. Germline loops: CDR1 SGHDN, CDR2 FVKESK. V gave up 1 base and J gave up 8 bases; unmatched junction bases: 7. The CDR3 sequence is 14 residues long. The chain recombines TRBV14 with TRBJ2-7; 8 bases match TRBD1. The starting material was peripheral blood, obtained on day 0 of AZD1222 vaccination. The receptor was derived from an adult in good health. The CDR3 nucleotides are TGTGCCAGCAGCCAAGGGGACAGGCCGGGTAAGCAGTACTTC. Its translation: CASSQGDRPGKQYF. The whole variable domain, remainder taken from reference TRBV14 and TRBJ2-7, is EAGVTQFPSHSVIEKGQTVTLRCDPISGHDNLYWYRRVMGKEIKFLLHFVKESKQDESGMPNNRFLAERTGGTYSTLKVQPAELEDSGVYFCASSQGDRPGKQYFGPGTRLTVT.